The 5 T cell receptor beta chains presented below share a single source sample, sequenced in a study of OX40 agonist ivuxolimab in advanced cancers. Some clones are missing from TCRdb's copy, which holds only in-frame ones; the method was immunoSEQ multiplex PCR. The data show over 75,000 clones, with roughly 91% seen just once and less than 0.35% held by the top ten. The starting material was CD4+ or CD8+ T cells sorted from blood, obtained in a trial of the OX40 agonist ivuxolimab. The receptors derive from an adult with an advanced solid tumor such as melanoma, head and neck, liver or kidney cancer.

This chain joins TRBV28 and TRBJ2-1; D possibly corresponds to TRBD1 (5 bases). V was trimmed by 4 bases and J by 6 bases, leaving 25 bases between them. The CDR3 runs to 18 residues. Per the germline V gene, CDR1 is MDHEN and CDR2 is SYDVKM. DNA for the CDR3: TGTGCCAGCAGTTCAGCAGCCCTTGGGGCGCGGAAAGGCAATGAGCAGTTCTTC. Its translation is CASSSAALGARKGNEQFF.

The V gene is TRBV6-6, the J gene TRBJ2-2, with D perhaps matching TRBD1 (5 bases). V was clipped by 5 bases and J by 1 base, with 8 bases between them. The CDR3 totals 14 residues. The germline gives CDR1 MNHNY, CDR2 SVGAGI (reference sequence). DNA of the CDR3: TGTGCCAGCAGTCAAAGGGGGAACACCGGGGAGCTGTTTTTT. As protein: CASSQRGNTGELFF.

The CDR3 region is CASSTGQGKGTGELFF. CDR3 bases: TGTGCCAGCAGCACGGGACAGGGGAAGGGCACCGGGGAGCTGTTTTTT. The genes are TRBV7-2 and TRBJ2-2; 10 bases agree with TRBD1. This CDR3 has 16 residues. Germline V gene lookup returns CDR1 SGHTA and CDR2 FQGNSA. V trimming: 5 bases; J trimming: 4 bases; junction bases outside the gene matches: 7.

The chain couples TRBV6-1 to TRBJ2-5; unclear D gene. Germline V lookup: CDR1 MNHNS, CDR2 SASEGT. CDR3 length: 13 amino acids. The V gene lost 8 bases and the J gene lost 5 bases, with 15 bases spanning the gap. This CDR3 reads CASEVGLRETQYF. CDR3 coding DNA: TGTGCCAGCGAGGTAGGGCTGAGGGAGACCCAGTACTTC.

V usage is TRBV18 and J usage is TRBJ2-5; 7 bases map to TRBD1. The CDR3 has 15 amino acids. Germline CDR1 and CDR2: KGHSH and LQKENI. J gave up 3 bases and V 2 bases, and 6 bases lay outside the gene matches. CDR3 residues: CASSPFGTAKETQYF. In DNA form, the CDR3 reads TGTGCCAGCTCACCATTCGGGACAGCTAAAGAGACCCAGTACTTC.